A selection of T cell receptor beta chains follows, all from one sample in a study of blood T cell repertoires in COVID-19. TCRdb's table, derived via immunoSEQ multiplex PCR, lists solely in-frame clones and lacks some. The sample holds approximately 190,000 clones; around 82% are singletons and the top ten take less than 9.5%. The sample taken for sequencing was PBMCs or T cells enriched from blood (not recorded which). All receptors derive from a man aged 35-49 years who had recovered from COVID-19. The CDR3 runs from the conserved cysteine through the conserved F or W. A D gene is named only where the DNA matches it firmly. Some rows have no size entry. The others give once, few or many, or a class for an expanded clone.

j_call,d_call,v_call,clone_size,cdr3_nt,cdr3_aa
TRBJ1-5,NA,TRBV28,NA,TGTGCCAGCAGTTTAGGACTTTGGAATCAGCCCCAGCATTTT,CASSLGLWNQPQHF
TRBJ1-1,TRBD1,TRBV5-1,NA,TGCGCCAGCAGCCCCAATCGACGAACAGGGGGAGGGACTGAAGCTTTCTTT,CASSPNRRTGGGTEAFF
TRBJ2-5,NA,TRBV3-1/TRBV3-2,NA,TGTGCCAGCAGCGAAGCTCAGGGAGGAGAGACCCAGTACTTC,CASSEAQGGETQYF
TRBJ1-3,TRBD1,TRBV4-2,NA,TGTGCCAGCAGCCAAGTCGGGACAGGGTCTTCTGGAAACACCATATATTTT,CASSQVGTGSSGNTIYF
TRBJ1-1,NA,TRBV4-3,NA,TGCGCCAGCAGCCAAGACCGAGGGCCGGACACTGAAGCTTTCTTT,CASSQDRGPDTEAFF
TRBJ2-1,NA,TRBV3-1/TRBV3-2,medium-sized,TGTGCCAGCAGCCAAGATGTACTATTCAATGAGCAGTTCTTC,CASSQDVLFNEQFF
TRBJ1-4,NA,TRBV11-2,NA,TGTGCCAGCAGGAGCCAGGGGAAAGGTTGGGAAAAACTGTTTTTT,CASRSQGKGWEKLFF
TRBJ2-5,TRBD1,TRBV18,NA,TGTGCCAGCTCAGCTAGACAGGGGACCAAAGAGACCCAGTACTTC,CASSARQGTKETQYF
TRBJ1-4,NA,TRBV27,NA,TGTGCCAGCAGTTTCCGCTTTCCGGCCAGGGCCAATGAAAAACTGTTTTTT,CASSFRFPARANEKLFF
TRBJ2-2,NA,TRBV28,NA,TGTGCCAGCAGAACCAGGGTGGTCGGGGAGCTGTTTTTT,CASRTRVVGELFF
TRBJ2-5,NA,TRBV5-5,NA,TGTGCCAGCAGCTTGGGGCCAGGGCTCCAAGAGACCCAGTACTTC,CASSLGPGLQETQYF
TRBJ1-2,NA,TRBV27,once,TGTGCCAGCAGTTTATCGTGGGCAGCCAACTATGGCTACACCTTC,CASSLSWAANYGYTF
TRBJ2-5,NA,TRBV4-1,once,TGCGCCAGCAGCCAAGCGGGGGGCCCTCAAGAGACCCAGTACTTC,CASSQAGGPQETQYF
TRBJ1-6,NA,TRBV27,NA,TGTGCCAGCAGTTCCGCCGGGGGTTATCGTAATTCACCCCTCCACTTT,CASSSAGGYRNSPLHF
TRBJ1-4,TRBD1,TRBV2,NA,TGTGCCAGCACCGCGACAGGGGCTGTTGAAAAACTGTTTTTT,CASTATGAVEKLFF
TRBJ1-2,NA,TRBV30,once,TGTGCCTGTCGCAGGTTGCCTGACTATGGCTACACCTTC,CACRRLPDYGYTF
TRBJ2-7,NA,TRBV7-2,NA,TGTGCCAGCAGCCCTGACAGCATCTTCTACGAGCAGTACTTC,CASSPDSIFYEQYF
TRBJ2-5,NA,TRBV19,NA,TGTGCCAGTAGTATTCAGGGGCTAGAGACCCAGTACTTC,CASSIQGLETQYF
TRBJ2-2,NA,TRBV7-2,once,TGTGCCAGCAGCCCTCGTAGGGGGAGAGGGGAGCTGTTTTTT,CASSPRRGRGELFF
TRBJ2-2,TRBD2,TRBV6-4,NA,TGTGCCAGCAGTGACTGGGGACTAGCATCCGGGGAGCTGTTTTTT,CASSDWGLASGELFF
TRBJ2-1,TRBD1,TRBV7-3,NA,TGTGCCAGCAGCCAAGGGGGACAGGGGAAATACAATGAGCAGTTCTTC,CASSQGGQGKYNEQFF
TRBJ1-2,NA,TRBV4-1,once,TGCGCCAGCAGCCAAGTTATCAGTAACGACTATGGCTACACCTTC,CASSQVISNDYGYTF
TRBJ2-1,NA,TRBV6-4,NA,TGTGCCAGCAGTGACTCGGGCAGGTGGGATGAGCAGTTCTTC,CASSDSGRWDEQFF
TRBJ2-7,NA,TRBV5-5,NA,TGTGCCAGCAGCGTTGGGACACCTCGTTGGTACGAGCAGTACTTC,CASSVGTPRWYEQYF
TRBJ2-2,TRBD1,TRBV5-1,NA,TGCGCCAGCAGCTTGGCCAGACAGGGGACCGGGGAGCTGTTTTTT,CASSLARQGTGELFF
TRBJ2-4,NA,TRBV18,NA,TGTGCCAGCTCACCAGGTATCGCACAGGGCCCCATTCAGTACTTC,CASSPGIAQGPIQYF
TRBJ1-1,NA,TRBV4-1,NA,TGCGCCAGCAGCCAACCGTTTCCAGGCCCCACTGAAGCTTTCTTT,CASSQPFPGPTEAFF
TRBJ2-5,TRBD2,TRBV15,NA,TGTGCCACCAGCCAAGACGCGGGGGGGGCCGGTATTAGAGAGACCCAGTACTTC,CATSQDAGGAGIRETQYF
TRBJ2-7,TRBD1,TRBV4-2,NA,TGTGCCAGCAGCCAAGAACAGGGGGCCTACGAGCAGTACTTC,CASSQEQGAYEQYF
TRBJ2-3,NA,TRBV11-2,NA,TGTGCCAGCAGCCCTAGCGTGGTCCGGGGCACAGATACGCAGTATTTT,CASSPSVVRGTDTQYF
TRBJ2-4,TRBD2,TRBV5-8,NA,TGTGCCAGCAGCTTAGGGCTAGCGGGGCACATTCAGTACTTC,CASSLGLAGHIQYF
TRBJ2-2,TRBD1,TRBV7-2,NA,TGTGCCAGCAGCTCCCGGACAGGGAACACCGGGGAGCTGTTTTTT,CASSSRTGNTGELFF
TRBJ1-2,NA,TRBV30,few,TGTGCCTGGAGTTTCTATAGTGGTAACTATGGCTACACCTTC,CAWSFYSGNYGYTF
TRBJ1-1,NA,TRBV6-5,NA,TGTGCCAGCAGCCCCCGGGGAGGGGGCACTGAAGCTTTCTTT,CASSPRGGGTEAFF
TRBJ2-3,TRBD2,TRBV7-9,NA,TGTGCCAGCAGCTTAGGTAGCGGGGCCACATCTAGCACAGATACGCAGTATTTT,CASSLGSGATSSTDTQYF
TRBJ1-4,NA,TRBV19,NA,TGTGCCAGTAGTGCGGGCCCAAGAAGAGAAAAACTGTTTTTT,CASSAGPRREKLFF
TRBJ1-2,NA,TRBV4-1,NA,TGCGCCAGCAGTCTTCACGACAGTAACTATGGCTACACCTTC,CASSLHDSNYGYTF
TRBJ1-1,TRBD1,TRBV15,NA,TGTGCCACCAGCCTAGGGACAGGGCAAGTTCTGAACACTGAAGCTTTCTTT,CATSLGTGQVLNTEAFF
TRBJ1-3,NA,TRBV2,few,TGTGCCAGCAGTGATCTGGGGGCGGCTCGCGGCACCATATATTTT,CASSDLGAARGTIYF
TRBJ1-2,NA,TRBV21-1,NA,TGTGCCAGCAGCCTACGACAGGAAGACTACACCTTC,CASSLRQEDYTF
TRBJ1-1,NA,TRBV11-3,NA,TGTGCCAGCAGCTTCGTCGAGGGCACTGAAGCTTTCTTT,CASSFVEGTEAFF
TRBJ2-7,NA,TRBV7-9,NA,TGTGCCAGCAGCCCTCGAGGGGACATAACACGCCACGAGCAGTACTTC,CASSPRGDITRHEQYF
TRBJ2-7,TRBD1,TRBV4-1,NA,TGCGCCAGCAGCCTGGGACAGATTAATTACGAGCAGTACTTC,CASSLGQINYEQYF
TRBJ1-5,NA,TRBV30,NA,TGTGCCTGGAGTGTACTCCTGTCTCCTCAGCCCCAGCATTTT,CAWSVLLSPQPQHF
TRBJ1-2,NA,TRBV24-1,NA,TGTGCCACCAGTGATTTGAGGGGTGCCTACACCTTC,CATSDLRGAYTF
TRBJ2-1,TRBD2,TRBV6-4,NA,TGTGCCAGCAGTAAGACGGGACTAGCATCCTACAATGAGCAGTTCTTC,CASSKTGLASYNEQFF
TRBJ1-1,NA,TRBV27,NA,TGTGCCAGCAGTTTATTGGGGAGGAAGAACACTGAAGCTTTCTTT,CASSLLGRKNTEAFF
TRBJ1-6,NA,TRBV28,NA,TGTGCCAGCAGTTCTCCCTCTTTAAATTCACCCCTCCACTTT,CASSSPSLNSPLHF
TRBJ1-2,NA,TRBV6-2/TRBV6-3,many,TGTGCCAGCAGTTTCGGGACAAGAGGCCCCTCGAGCTACACCTTC,CASSFGTRGPSSYTF
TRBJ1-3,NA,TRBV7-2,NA,TGTGCCAGCAGCCGGAGAAGGACAGCCGAGAACACCATATATTTT,CASSRRRTAENTIYF
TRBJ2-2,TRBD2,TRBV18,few,TGTGCCAGCTCACCCCTTCCGGGACTAGCGGGGAACACCGGGGAGCTGTTTTTT,CASSPLPGLAGNTGELFF
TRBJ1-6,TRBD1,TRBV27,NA,TGTGCCAGCAGTTCTGTGATACGGGACAGCAATTCACCCCTCCACTTT,CASSSVIRDSNSPLHF